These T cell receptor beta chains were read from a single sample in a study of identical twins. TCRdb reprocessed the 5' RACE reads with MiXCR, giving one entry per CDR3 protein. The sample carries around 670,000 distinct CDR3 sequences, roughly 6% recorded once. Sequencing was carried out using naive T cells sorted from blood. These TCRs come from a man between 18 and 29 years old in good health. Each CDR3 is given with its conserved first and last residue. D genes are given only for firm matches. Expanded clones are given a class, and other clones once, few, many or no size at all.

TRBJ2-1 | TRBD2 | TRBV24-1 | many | CATGATSGSHNEQFF | TGTGCCACCGGAGCCACTAGCGGGAGTCACAATGAGCAGTTCTTC
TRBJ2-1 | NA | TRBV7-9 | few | CASSLEDSIYNEQFF | TGTGCCAGCAGCCTAGAGGACAGTATCTACAATGAGCAGTTCTTC
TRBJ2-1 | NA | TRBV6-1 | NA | CASFGVSSYNEQFF | TGTGCCTCCTTCGGGGTGAGCTCCTACAATGAGCAGTTCTTC
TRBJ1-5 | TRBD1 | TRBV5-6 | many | CASSMQGASNQPQHF | TGTGCCAGCAGCATGCAGGGGGCGAGCAATCAGCCCCAGCATTTT
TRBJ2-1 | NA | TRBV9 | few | CASSVLAERAYNEQFF | TGTGCCAGCAGCGTCTTAGCGGAACGGGCGTACAATGAGCAGTTCTTC
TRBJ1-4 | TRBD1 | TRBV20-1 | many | CSAQGQGGEKLFF | TGCAGTGCGCAGGGACAGGGAGGGGAAAAACTGTTTTTT
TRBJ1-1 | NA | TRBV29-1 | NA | CSVVTPEGVNTEAFF | TGCAGCGTTGTAACCCCCGAGGGGGTGAACACTGAAGCTTTCTTT
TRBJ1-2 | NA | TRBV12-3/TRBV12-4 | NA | CASSFGGLGGYTF | TGTGCCAGCAGTTTCGGGGGGCTCGGTGGCTACACCTTC
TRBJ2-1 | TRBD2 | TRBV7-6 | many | CASSPWTSGDRNMGRQFF | TGTGCCAGCAGCCCGTGGACTAGCGGGGATCGAAATATGGGACGGCAGTTCTTC
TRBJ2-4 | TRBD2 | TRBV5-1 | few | CASSSIGTRGNIQYF | TGCGCCAGCAGCTCTATCGGGACTAGAGGGAACATTCAGTACTTC
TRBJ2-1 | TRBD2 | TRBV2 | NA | CASRPTSGEFNEQFF | TGTGCCAGCAGACCCACTAGCGGGGAATTCAATGAGCAGTTCTTC
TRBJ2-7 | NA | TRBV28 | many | CASRAGVYEQYF | TGTGCCAGCAGGGCAGGGGTCTACGAGCAGTACTTC
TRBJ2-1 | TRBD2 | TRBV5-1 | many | CASSPTGTSIDEQFF | TGCGCCAGCAGCCCGACCGGGACTAGCATCGATGAGCAGTTCTTC
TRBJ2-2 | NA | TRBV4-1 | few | CASSQVVVPGELFF | TGCGCCAGCAGCCAAGTCGTCGTCCCCGGGGAGCTGTTTTTT
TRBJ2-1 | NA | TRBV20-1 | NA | CSARGASRSYEQFF | TGCAGTGCTAGAGGGGCTAGCAGGAGCTATGAGCAGTTCTTC
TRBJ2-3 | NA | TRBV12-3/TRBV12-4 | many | CASRSLADTQYF | TGTGCCAGCAGGTCCCTAGCGGATACGCAGTATTTT
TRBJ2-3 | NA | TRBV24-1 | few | CATSEWKDTDTQYF | TGTGCCACCAGTGAATGGAAAGACACAGATACGCAGTATTTT
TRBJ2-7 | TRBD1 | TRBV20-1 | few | CSARDRGPYEQYF | TGCAGTGCTAGGGACAGGGGGCCCTACGAGCAGTACTTC
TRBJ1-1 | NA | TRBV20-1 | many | CSAPPAGLANTEAFF | TGCAGTGCTCCTCCTGCGGGGCTCGCGAACACTGAAGCTTTCTTT
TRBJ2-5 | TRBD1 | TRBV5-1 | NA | CASRWGQQETQYF | TGCGCCAGCAGGTGGGGACAGCAAGAGACCCAGTACTTC
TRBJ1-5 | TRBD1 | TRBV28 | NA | CATRPGQGVPQHF | TGTGCCACCCGACCGGGACAGGGGGTGCCCCAGCATTTT
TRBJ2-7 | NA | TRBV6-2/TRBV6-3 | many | CASTLIQGGREQYF | TGTGCCAGCACCCTCATCCAGGGAGGTCGCGAGCAGTACTTC
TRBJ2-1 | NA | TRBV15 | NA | CATGERTTYNEQFF | TGTGCCACCGGCGAGAGGACTACCTACAATGAGCAGTTCTTC
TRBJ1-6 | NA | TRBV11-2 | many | CASSIGGGSRNSPLHF | TGTGCCAGCAGCATCGGTGGCGGTTCTCGAAATTCACCCCTCCACTTT
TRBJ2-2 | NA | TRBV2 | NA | CASSVGFEELFF | TGTGCCAGCAGTGTTGGTTTCGAGGAGCTGTTTTTT
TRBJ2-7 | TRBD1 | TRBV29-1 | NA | CSVEDRYGGTGPYEQYF | TGCAGCGTTGAGGATCGATATGGTGGGACAGGGCCCTACGAGCAGTACTTC
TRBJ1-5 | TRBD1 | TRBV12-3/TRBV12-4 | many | CASSLMGTGYNQPQHF | TGTGCCAGCAGTCTCATGGGGACAGGGTACAATCAGCCCCAGCATTTT
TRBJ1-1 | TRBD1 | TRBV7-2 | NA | CASSLGTASTEAFF | TGTGCCAGCAGCTTGGGGACAGCCAGCACTGAAGCTTTCTTT
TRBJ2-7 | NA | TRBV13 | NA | CASSLGQGTREQYF | TGTGCCAGCAGCTTAGGACAGGGAACACGGGAGCAGTACTTC
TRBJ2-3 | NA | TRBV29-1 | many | CSVEIRKDRTYTQYF | TGCAGCGTTGAGATTCGTAAGGACCGCACATATACGCAGTATTTT
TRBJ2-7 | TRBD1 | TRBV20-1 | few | CSAKTDRVSNEQYF | TGCAGTGCTAAAACAGACAGGGTTTCAAACGAGCAGTACTTC
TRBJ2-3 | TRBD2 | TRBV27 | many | CATSGGDQDTQYF | TGTGCCACTTCGGGGGGGGATCAGGATACGCAGTATTTT
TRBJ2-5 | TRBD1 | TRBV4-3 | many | CASSQNGQGTETQYF | TGCGCCAGCAGCCAAAACGGACAGGGAACAGAGACCCAGTACTTC
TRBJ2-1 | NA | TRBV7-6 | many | CASSLVVGSNNEQFF | TGTGCCAGCAGCTTAGTAGTGGGCTCAAACAATGAGCAGTTCTTC
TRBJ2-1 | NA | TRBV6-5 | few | CASSYPPGSNEQFF | TGTGCCAGCAGTTATCCCCCGGGGTCGAATGAGCAGTTCTTC
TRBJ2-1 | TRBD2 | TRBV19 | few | CASSIGRDYVYNEQFF | TGTGCCAGTAGTATAGGTCGGGACTACGTCTACAATGAGCAGTTCTTC
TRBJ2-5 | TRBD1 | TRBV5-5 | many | CASSGTKTGFETQYF | TGTGCCAGCAGCGGAACAAAGACAGGGTTCGAGACCCAGTACTTC
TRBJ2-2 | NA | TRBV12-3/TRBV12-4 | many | CASTLMNWNTGELFF | TGTGCCAGCACCCTTATGAATTGGAACACCGGGGAGCTGTTTTTT
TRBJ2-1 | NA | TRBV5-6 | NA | CASSLRDGYNEQFF | TGTGCCAGCAGCTTGAGGGACGGATACAATGAGCAGTTCTTC
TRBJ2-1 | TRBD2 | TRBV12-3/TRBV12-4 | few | CASQERGPVNEQFF | TGTGCCAGCCAAGAGCGGGGGCCTGTCAATGAGCAGTTCTTC
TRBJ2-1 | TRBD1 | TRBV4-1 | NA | CASSQAGTAANEQFF | TGCGCCAGCAGCCAAGCAGGGACAGCGGCCAATGAGCAGTTCTTC
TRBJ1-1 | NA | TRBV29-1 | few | CSVVQVLNTEAFF | TGCAGCGTTGTGCAGGTCCTGAACACTGAAGCTTTCTTT
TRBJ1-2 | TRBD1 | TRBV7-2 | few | CASSPGQGPSYGYTF | TGTGCCAGCAGCCCCGGACAGGGTCCTAGCTATGGCTACACCTTC
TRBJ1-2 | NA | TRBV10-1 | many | CASISMRGYTF | TGCGCCAGCATATCAATGCGTGGCTACACCTTC
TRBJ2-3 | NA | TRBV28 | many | CASSQWDHLRRTDTQYF | TGTGCCAGCAGTCAGTGGGACCACCTAAGAAGGACAGATACGCAGTATTTT
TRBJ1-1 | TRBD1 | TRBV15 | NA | CATSRDPGQGMNTEAFF | TGTGCCACCAGCAGAGACCCGGGACAGGGTATGAACACTGAAGCTTTCTTT
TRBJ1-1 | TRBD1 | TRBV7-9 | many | CASSVQGVSNTEAFF | TGTGCCAGCAGCGTACAGGGGGTGTCGAACACTGAAGCTTTCTTT
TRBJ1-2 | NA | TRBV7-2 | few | CASSLGDRYGYTF | TGTGCCAGCAGCTTAGGGGACCGCTATGGCTACACCTTC